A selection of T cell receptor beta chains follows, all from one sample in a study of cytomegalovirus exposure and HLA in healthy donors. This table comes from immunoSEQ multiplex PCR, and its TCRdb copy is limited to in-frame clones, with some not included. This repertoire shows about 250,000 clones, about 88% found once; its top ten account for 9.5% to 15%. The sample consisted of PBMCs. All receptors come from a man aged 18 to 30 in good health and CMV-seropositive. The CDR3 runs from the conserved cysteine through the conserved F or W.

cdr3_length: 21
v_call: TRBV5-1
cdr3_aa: CASSFTTWGYKDGRTDNEQFF

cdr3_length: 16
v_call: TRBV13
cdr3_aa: CASSKTQGAVTDTQYF

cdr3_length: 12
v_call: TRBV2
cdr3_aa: CASRGQGHEQYF

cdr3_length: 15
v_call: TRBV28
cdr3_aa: CASSLHRLAVSEQYF

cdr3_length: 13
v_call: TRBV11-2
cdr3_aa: CASSQLGYTEAFF

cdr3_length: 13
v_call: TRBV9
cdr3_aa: CASSVEPDNEQFF

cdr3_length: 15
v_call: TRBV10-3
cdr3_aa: CAISVSGTGKNIQYF

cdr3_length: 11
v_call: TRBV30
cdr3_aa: CAWSVLGVRTF

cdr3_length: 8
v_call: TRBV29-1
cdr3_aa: CSEDGYTF

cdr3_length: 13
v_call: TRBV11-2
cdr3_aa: CASSPGQGYGYTF

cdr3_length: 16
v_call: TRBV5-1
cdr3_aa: CASSPRLAGESGELFF

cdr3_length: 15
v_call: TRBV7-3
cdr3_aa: CASSPGPTYASEQFF

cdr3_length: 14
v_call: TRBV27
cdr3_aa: CASSPDRSFHEQYF

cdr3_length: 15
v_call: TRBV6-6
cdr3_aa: CASSYSGRRTDTQYF

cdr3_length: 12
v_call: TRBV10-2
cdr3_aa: CASTGTTYEQYF

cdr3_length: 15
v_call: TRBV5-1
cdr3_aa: CASSLVAGGLYGYTF

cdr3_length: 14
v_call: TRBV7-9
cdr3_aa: CASSLEGTAYEQYF

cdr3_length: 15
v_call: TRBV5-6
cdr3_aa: CASSLGFSGANVLTF

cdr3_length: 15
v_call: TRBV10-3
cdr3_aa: CAAGPSGGEDYGYTF

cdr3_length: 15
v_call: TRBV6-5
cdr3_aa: CASRGGTSNTGELFF

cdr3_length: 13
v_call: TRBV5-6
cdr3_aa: CASSLGGRQPQHF

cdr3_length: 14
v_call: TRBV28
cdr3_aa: CASSFREQAYEQYF

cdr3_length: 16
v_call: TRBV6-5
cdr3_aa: CASSYSFDPGANVLTF

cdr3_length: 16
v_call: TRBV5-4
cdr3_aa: CASSFAGRGANYGYTF

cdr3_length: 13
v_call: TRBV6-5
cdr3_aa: CASSSQGPVTQYF

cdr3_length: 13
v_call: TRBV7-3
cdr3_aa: CASSSAGQGKLFF

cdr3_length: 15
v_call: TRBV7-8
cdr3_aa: CASSLDTRGTAEAFF

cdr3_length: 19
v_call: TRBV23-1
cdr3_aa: CASSPDAITQGDRTDTQYF

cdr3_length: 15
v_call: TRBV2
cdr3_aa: CASRGQSLSNQPQHF

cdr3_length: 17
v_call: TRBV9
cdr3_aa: CASSDPVGQGGTGELFF

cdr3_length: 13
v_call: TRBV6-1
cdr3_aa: CASSEAFQETQYF

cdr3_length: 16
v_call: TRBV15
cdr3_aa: CATSQRFVNSNQPQHF

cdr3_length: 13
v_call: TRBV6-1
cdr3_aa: CASSSTETYEQYF

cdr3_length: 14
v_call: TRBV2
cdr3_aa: CASTTMGESYEQFF

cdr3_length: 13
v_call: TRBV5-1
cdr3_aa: CASSLDPAGEQYF

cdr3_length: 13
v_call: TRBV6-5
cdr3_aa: CASSLRGNTEAFF